This T cell receptor (beta chain) is drawn from a study of cytomegalovirus exposure and HLA in healthy donors. Whole-study findings and limits: Data from an earlier analysis indicated that most TCR beta V segments were productive either about 87% or about 30% of the time. CMV serostatus was the sole immune exposure data available. Rare sequences made up most TCRs, while some public TCRs were found in many donors. Associated with HLA alleles at 0.05 false discovery rate in a later analysis were some 18,000 TCR beta sequences.

Germline CDR1 and CDR2: SNHLY and FYNNEI. This CDR3 comprises 15 residues. V dropped 7 bases and J dropped 6 bases, with 19 bases sitting between them. Both 60 Vbeta primers and 13 Jbeta primers went into the PCR. Method: immunoSEQ multiplex PCR; TCRdb's copy keeps in-frame clones and lacks some. The table records under 150,000 clones, about three quarters of them present only once. To note about this clone: Its antigen remains unidentified.

The chain combines TRBV2 with TRBJ2-1; D perhaps matches TRBD2 (7 bases). The specimen was PBMCs. This clonotype was obtained from a human donor in good health. CDR3 in amino acids: CASTGLGGAINEQFF. CDR3 nucleotides: TGTGCCAGCACCGGGTTAGGGGGGGCCATCAATGAGCAGTTCTTC.